This TCR beta chain was captured by sequencing in a study of T cells in Graves' hyperthyroidism and ophthalmopathy. RNA transcripts yielded amplified TCR beta CDR3 regions. First-round RT-PCR of the TCR CDR3 relied on the HTBI primer set. One entry per CDR3 protein results from TCRdb running MiXCR on the multiplex PCR reads. This sample has around 700,000 distinct CDR3 sequences; roughly 20% occur once, and the top ten carry over 15%. The CDR3 runs to 16 residues. V shed 0 bases and J shed 2 bases, with 12 bases lying between them. Germline CDR1 SGDLS, CDR2 YYNGEE. The sequencing sample was made of blood. The rearrangement links TRBV9 to TRBJ2-1; D possibly matches TRBD1 or TRBD2 (6 bases each). The clonotype comes from a woman aged 45-65 years with Graves' hyperthyroidism that later progressed to Graves' ophthalmopathy. CDR3 loop: CASSVGGAGTYNEQFF. The CDR3 nucleotides read TGTGCCAGCAGCGTAGGGGGGGCGGGGACCTACAATGAGCAGTTCTTC.